This entry lists 28 T cell receptor beta chains sequenced from one sample in a study of T cell repertoires in cytomegalovirus infection. These receptors have no identified antigens. TCRdb processed the reads anew with MiXCR; each CDR3 protein has one entry. The sample consists of approximately 990,000 distinct CDR3 sequences, roughly 31% of them appearing once. The sequenced sample was cultured CD8+ T cells from PBMCs, obtained from culture after CMV antigen stimulation. The receptors shown here come from a human donor in good health (CMV status not recorded). Some clones in this sample may be carry-over from other donors' samples.

This clonotype was detected only a few times. The rearrangement links TRBV6-2 or TRBV6-3 to TRBJ2-5; TRBD2 agrees at 11 bases. V trimming: 2 bases; J trimming: 2 bases; junction bases outside the gene matches: 7. The germline V gene encodes CDR1 MNHEY and CDR2 SVGEGT. This CDR3 region has 17 residues. Here the CDR3 reads CASSYEPSGGLQETQYF. CDR3 DNA: TGTGCCAGCAGTTACGAACCTAGCGGGGGGCTTCAAGAGACCCAGTACTTC.

DNA of the CDR3: TGTGCCAGCACCTCGGGTAGCGGATACGAGCAGTACTTC. It is translated as CASTSGSGYEQYF. The rearrangement joins TRBV12-3 or TRBV12-4 to TRBJ2-7, with D possibly being TRBD2 (6 bases). The CDR3 covers 13 residues. Trimming removed 7 bases from V and 4 bases from J, with 14 bases in between.

This sequence joins TRBV4-1 and TRBJ2-5, with D tentatively TRBD2 (5 bases). Germline V lookup: CDR1 MGHRA, CDR2 YSYEKL. Deletions cut 0 bases from V and 3 bases from J, with 5 bases between. The CDR3 length is 13 residues. The chain's CDR3 is CASSQEEEETQYF. CDR3 DNA sequence: TGCGCCAGCAGCCAAGAGGAGGAAGAGACCCAGTACTTC.

This clonotype was seen repeatedly, ten times or more. The gene calls are TRBV12-3 or TRBV12-4 and TRBJ1-1; no clear D. The germline V and J ends were trimmed by 3 bases and 7 bases, with 18 bases remaining between them. The CDR3 is made up of 15 amino acids. The CDR3 nucleotides read TGTGCCAGCAGTTTGGTCCAGGCCTGGGGTGGTGAAGCTTTCTTT. This codes for CASSLVQAWGGEAFF.

This clonotype was recorded a few times. The chain uses TRBV28 and TRBJ1-2, with TRBD1 as a possible D gene (6 bases). Trimming pared 9 bases from V and 3 bases from J, leaving 14 bases between. The CDR3 length is 13 residues. Germline V gives CDR1 MDHEN, CDR2 SYDVKM. This chain's CDR3 is CASTGGLYYGYTF. CDR3 DNA sequence: TGTGCCAGTACCGGGGGGCTCTACTATGGCTACACCTTC.

CDR3 protein: CASSETGHGELFF. The CDR3 region has the DNA TGTGCCAGCAGCGAGACAGGGCACGGGGAGCTGTTTTTT. This chain uses TRBV7-6 with TRBJ2-2, with 7 nucleotides matching TRBD1. The trim removed 5 bases at V and 7 bases at J, leaving 4 bases unmatched. The CDR3 loop spans 13 amino acids. In germline, CDR1 is SGHVS, CDR2 FNYEAQ.

V usage is TRBV6-1 and J usage is TRBJ2-5; either TRBD1 or TRBD2 may fit D (5 bases each). This CDR3 is built from 15 residues. Germline V CDR1 and CDR2: MNHNS, SASEGT. V lost 6 bases to trimming and J lost 5 bases, with 19 bases between them. In DNA form, the CDR3 reads TGTGCCAGCAGCCACGAGGGGCAGCCGAGGGAGACCCAGTACTTC. It codes for CASSHEGQPRETQYF.

V is TRBV7-2 and J is TRBJ1-5, with D maybe TRBD1 (6 bases). Trimming took 4 bases from V and 5 from J, leaving 18 bases between them. The CDR3 contains 16 residues. Looked up from germline, CDR1 is SGHTA and CDR2 is FQGNSA. Here the CDR3 DNA reads TGTGCCAGCAGCTCCTACCAGGGGCGCGGGGATCAGCCCCAGCATTTT. This gives the protein CASSSYQGRGDQPQHF.

This clonotype came up many times. The gene calls are TRBV12-5 and TRBJ2-7; 7 bases are a match to TRBD1. Trimming at V came to 6 bases and at J to 6 bases, leaving 8 bases not matched to a gene. The germline V gene encodes CDR1 LGHNT and CDR2 FRNRAP. The CDR3 runs 13 residues. This chain's CDR3 is CASGLTGDLEQYV. CDR3 bases: TGTGCTAGTGGCTTAACAGGGGATCTCGAGCAGTACGTC.

This clonotype occurred many times. The rearrangement links TRBV7-8 to TRBJ2-6; 10 bases map to TRBD1. This CDR3 spans 16 amino acids. Germline V gene sequence: CDR1 SGHVS, CDR2 FQNEAQ. The ends lost 6 bases at V and 4 bases at J; junction bases unmatched: 6. The CDR3 DNA reads as TGTGCCAGCAGATCCGGGACAGGGGTCGGGGCCAACGTCCTGACTTTC. Amino acid sequence: CASRSGTGVGANVLTF. The variable domain in full, with the rest retrieved from reference TRBV7-8 and TRBJ2-6, is GAGVSQSPRYKVAKRGQDVALRCDPISGHVSLFWYQQALGQGPEFLTYFQNEAQLDKSGLPSDRFFAERPEGSVSTLKIQRTQQEDSAVYLCASRSGTGVGANVLTFGAGSRLTVL.

CDR3 DNA sequence: TGTGCCAGCAGCTTTGGGACTAGCGGGGTCGAGCAGTACGTC. Residues: CASSFGTSGVEQYV. The rearrangement links TRBV7-2 to TRBJ2-7, with TRBD2 matching 13 bases. Per germline, CDR1 SGHTA and CDR2 FQGNSA. Trimming removed 3 bases from V and 6 bases from J; junction bases left unmatched: 2. The CDR3 extends over 14 amino acids.

CDR3 nucleotide sequence: TGTGCCAGTAGACAGGGTGATGGCTACACCTTC. It specifies CASRQGDGYTF. The chain carries TRBV19 and TRBJ1-2; D may be TRBD1 (6 bases). Germline V gene lookup returns CDR1 LNHDA and CDR2 SQIVND (reference sequence). The V end lost 6 bases, the J end lost 6 bases, and 8 bases lay between the germline ends. The CDR3 sequence is 11 residues long.

A few counts support this clonotype. V and J are TRBV6-1 and TRBJ2-7; D remains ambiguous. Germline V gene sequence: CDR1 MNHNS, CDR2 SASEGT. The CDR3 spans 14 residues. Deletions cut 2 bases from V and 4 bases from J, with 12 bases between. As DNA, the CDR3 is TGTGCCAGCAGTGAATTTATAGGGAAGTACGAGCAGTACTTC. Translated, it gives CASSEFIGKYEQYF.

This clonotype has a handful of counts. The V gene is TRBV6-2 or TRBV6-3, the J gene TRBJ2-1; D unresolved. Germline values: CDR1 MNHEY, CDR2 SVGEGT. Trimming took off 5 bases at V and 5 bases at J, with 16 bases between the two ends. This CDR3 region has 15 residues. CDR3 residues: CASSKAAYYNNEQFF. CDR3 in DNA: TGTGCCAGCAGTAAGGCAGCCTATTACAACAATGAGCAGTTCTTC.

This clonotype came up a few times. This sequence joins TRBV12-5 and TRBJ2-1, with D possibly TRBD2 on 6 matching bases. The CDR3 totals 12 residues. Germline V gene data show CDR1 as LGHNT and CDR2 as FRNRAP. V lost 5 bases and J lost 10, with 12 bases in between. CDR3 bases: TGTGCTAGTGGTGGCACGGGGGACGAGCAGTTCTTC. Protein product: CASGGTGDEQFF.

This clonotype was detected ten times or more. J is TRBJ2-7 and V is TRBV7-6; D is ambiguous. The germline V and J ends were trimmed by 0 bases and 5 bases, with 8 bases remaining between them. This CDR3 spans 13 amino acids. Germline values: CDR1 SGHVS, CDR2 FNYEAQ. CDR3 residues: CASSLALTNEQYF. CDR3 coding DNA: TGTGCCAGCAGCTTAGCGCTCACAAACGAGCAGTACTTC.

This clonotype was recorded a few times. V gene TRBV6-2 or TRBV6-3 combines with J gene TRBJ2-7; 7 bases match TRBD1. This CDR3 comprises 15 residues. The ends lost 6 bases at V and 0 bases at J; junction bases unmatched: 8. Germline loops: CDR1 MNHEY, CDR2 SVGEGT. The CDR3 nucleotides are TGTGCCAGCAGACCCCGGGACAGTAGCTCCTACGAGCAGTACGTC. Its protein is CASRPRDSSSYEQYV.

The rearrangement links TRBV5-4 to TRBJ1-2, with D possibly being TRBD1 (6 bases). The germline V gene encodes CDR1 SGHNT and CDR2 YYREEE (reference sequence). V dropped 4 bases and J dropped 0 bases, with 13 bases sitting between them. CDR3 size: 15 residues. CDR3 loop: CASSPGQIPNYGYTF. The CDR3 DNA reads as TGTGCCAGCAGCCCCGGACAGATCCCTAACTATGGCTACACCTTC.

V is TRBV11-2 and J is TRBJ2-3; D is tentatively TRBD1 or TRBD2 (6 bases each). This CDR3 region has 14 residues. Germline V gene sequence: CDR1 SGHAT, CDR2 FQNNGV. Trimming cost V 1 base and J 7 bases, with 12 bases left between them. In nucleotides, the CDR3 is TGTGCCAGCAGCTTAGTTGGGGGGCCGAATACGCAGTATTTT. It is translated as CASSLVGGPNTQYF.

This clonotype was observed a handful of times. The rearrangement joins TRBV6-5 to TRBJ2-5; 10 nucleotides match TRBD1. From germline, CDR1 is MNHEY and CDR2 SVGAGI. The CDR3 consists of 15 residues. The V and J ends lost 6 bases and 4 bases, in that order; junction bases with no gene match: 8. CDR3 protein: CASSPGQGFRETQYF. The CDR3 DNA reads as TGTGCCAGCAGCCCGGGACAGGGGTTCCGAGAGACCCAGTACTTC.

The rearrangement links TRBV27 to TRBJ2-7; 7 nucleotides align to TRBD1. V lost 5 bases, J lost 5 bases, and 6 bases stayed unmatched. The V gene's germline CDR1 is MNHEY and CDR2 SMNVEV (reference sequence). CDR3 length equals 13 residues. CDR3 coding DNA: TGTGCCAGCAGTCAGACAGGGAGCCACGAGCAGTACTTC. It codes for CASSQTGSHEQYF.

The sample holds a few counts of this clonotype. V is TRBV11-2 and J is TRBJ1-5, with a weak D call TRBD1 (6 bases). Per germline, CDR1 SGHAT and CDR2 FQNNGV. There are 15 residues in the CDR3. V lost 8 bases and J lost 2, with 16 bases in between. In DNA, the CDR3 is TGTGCCAGCCCCAGAGAGGGGGTCTGCAATCAGCCCCAGCATTTT. Its protein product is CASPREGVCNQPQHF.

The chain carries TRBV11-2 and TRBJ2-5; D may be TRBD1 (5 bases). The V end lost 3 bases, the J end lost 6 bases, and 8 bases lay between the germline ends. Germline CDR1 reads SGHAT; CDR2 reads FQNNGV. The CDR3 runs to 12 residues. For the CDR3, the DNA is TGTGCCAGCAGCTTTGACAGTAAGACCCAGTACTTC. Amino acids: CASSFDSKTQYF.

This clonotype occurred many times. V usage is TRBV7-6 and J usage is TRBJ2-1; TRBD1 matches 7 bases. V dropped 5 bases and J dropped 6; count of bases not matched to a gene: 10. In germline, CDR1 is SGHVS, CDR2 FNYEAQ. The CDR3 sequence is 15 residues long. CDR3 bases: TGTGCCAGCAGCCAGACAGAGGGGGCTTTCAATGAGCAGTTCTTC. Protein: CASSQTEGAFNEQFF.

This clonotype came up many times. This chain links TRBV4-1 with TRBJ1-1; D remains ambiguous. The CDR3 totals 15 residues. The germline V and J ends were trimmed by 0 bases and 4 bases, with 12 bases remaining between them. Per germline, CDR1 MGHRA and CDR2 YSYEKL. DNA for the CDR3: TGCGCCAGCAGCCAAGATACGGGAACCTTCACTGAAGCTTTCTTT. This sequence encodes CASSQDTGTFTEAFF.

This clonotype occurred a few times. The genes are TRBV2 and TRBJ1-2, with D possibly matching TRBD1 (6 bases). The ends were cut back, 10 bases at V and 4 bases at J, with 25 bases in the middle. Germline lookup yields CDR1 SNHLY and CDR2 FYNNEI. The CDR3 sequence is 16 residues long. CDR3 protein: CATFLGGADPFYGYTF. The CDR3 DNA reads TGTGCCACCTTCCTAGGGGGAGCCGACCCTTTCTATGGCTACACCTTC.

Of note for this clonotype: Relative to the germline gene, one junction end is altered; a read error may explain this. The J gene is TRBJ2-1, the V gene TRBV7-2; 9 nucleotides agree with TRBD1. This CDR3 comprises 19 residues. Germline CDR1 SGHTA, CDR2 FQGNSA. The CDR3 DNA reads TGTGTCAGCAGCTTGCACGGGACAGGGCGTTACCTCTCCTACAATGAGCAGTTCTTC. It encodes CVSSLHGTGRYLSYNEQFF.

The rearrangement joins TRBV20-1 to TRBJ2-5; TRBD1 is a possible D gene (6 bases). CDR3 length: 15 amino acids. The germline V gene has CDR1 DFQATT and CDR2 SNEGSKA (reference sequence). Trimming removed 5 bases from V and 5 bases from J, with 21 bases in between. CDR3 sequence reads: CSAPRPQGKRETQYF. CDR3 nucleotides: TGCAGTGCTCCGCGCCCCCAGGGGAAGCGGGAGACCCAGTACTTC.